This passage covers 9 T cell receptor beta chains from one sample sequenced in a study of OX40 agonist ivuxolimab in advanced cancers. The assay was immunoSEQ multiplex PCR, and TCRdb's table has in-frame clones only and misses some. Among around 63,000 clones, around 86% were seen once, and the ten largest hold 1% to 1.5%. Sequenced material: CD4+ or CD8+ T cells sorted from blood, taken in a trial of the OX40 agonist ivuxolimab. The receptor source for this set is an adult with an advanced solid tumor such as melanoma, head and neck, liver or kidney cancer.

The V call is TRBV2, the J call TRBJ2-7; D is ambiguous. Germline V gives CDR1 SNHLY, CDR2 FYNNEI. Trimming left V 10 bases short and J 0 bases short, with 7 bases between. The CDR3 length is 11 residues. CDR3 nucleotides: TGTGCCACGTCGTACTCCTACGAGCAGTACTTC. Amino acid sequence: CATSYSYEQYF.

The V and J genes are TRBV28 and TRBJ1-1; a weak D match, TRBD1 (6 bases). From germline, CDR1 is MDHEN and CDR2 SYDVKM. The CDR3 has 13 amino acids. Trimming pared 6 bases from V and 5 bases from J, leaving 13 bases between. CDR3 DNA: TGTGCCAGCAGGAAACAGGGCGGGACTGAAGCTTTCTTT. Encoded protein: CASRKQGGTEAFF.

The chain couples TRBV6-5 to TRBJ1-5; D ambiguous. V gave up 2 bases and J gave up 9 bases, with 8 bases separating them. CDR1 MNHEY and CDR2 SVGAGI come from the germline V gene. CDR3 length: 12 amino acids. CDR3 in amino acids: CASSYPSGPQHF. CDR3 DNA sequence: TGTGCCAGCAGTTACCCCTCGGGGCCCCAGCATTTT.

V usage is TRBV7-3 and J usage is TRBJ2-3; 11 bases are a match to TRBD2. Unmatched junction bases numbered 9, after V lost 4 bases and J lost 6 bases. The CDR3 extends over 16 amino acids. Germline-derived CDR1 and CDR2 are SGHTA and FQGTGA. CDR3 sequence reads: CASSSTTSGRSDTQYF. The CDR3 DNA sequence: TGTGCCAGCAGCTCAACTACTAGCGGGAGATCCGATACGCAGTATTTT.

This clone appeared a single time. This chain links TRBV6-5 with TRBJ2-3, with TRBD2 matching 7 bases. The CDR3 totals 15 residues. Germline lookup yields CDR1 MNHEY and CDR2 SVGAGI. J gave up 1 base and V 2 bases, and 3 bases lay outside the gene matches. The CDR3, as DNA: TGTGCCAGCAGTTACGCGGGAGAGGGCACAGATACGCAGTATTTT. Amino acid sequence: CASSYAGEGTDTQYF.

The rearrangement joins TRBV7-6 to TRBJ2-1, with 9 bases identical to TRBD2. This CDR3 spans 15 amino acids. Germline V gives CDR1 SGHVS, CDR2 FNYEAQ. V lost 1 base and J lost 7; bases outside the gene matches: 5. DNA for the CDR3: TGTGCCAGCAGCTTAGTGGCGGGAGGGCATAATGAGCAGTTCTTC. Translating gives CASSLVAGGHNEQFF.

The chain uses TRBV6-5 and TRBJ1-3; D remains ambiguous. Trimming pared 8 bases from V and 0 bases from J, leaving 5 bases between. Germline V gene sequence: CDR1 MNHEY, CDR2 SVGAGI. This CDR3 has 12 residues. In nucleotides, the CDR3 is TGTGCCAGCCGGGACTCTGGAAACACCATATATTTT. Encoded protein: CASRDSGNTIYF.

CDR3 residues: CASSGSFPGTGAYEQYF. Here the CDR3 DNA reads TGCGCCAGCAGCGGATCTTTTCCGGGGACAGGGGCCTACGAGCAGTACTTC. The V call is TRBV5-1, the J call TRBJ2-7; 10 bases are a match to TRBD1. Germline assignment: CDR1 SGHRS and CDR2 YFSETQ. This CDR3 has 17 residues. After removal of 4 bases from V and 2 bases from J, the junction contained 12 bases not matched to a gene.

The V gene is TRBV2, the J gene TRBJ2-5; D is perhaps TRBD1 (5 bases). V was trimmed by 6 bases and J by 5 bases, leaving 13 bases between them. The length of the CDR3 is 13 residues. Germline V CDR1 and CDR2: SNHLY, FYNNEI. CDR3 in amino acids: CASSAGFRETQYF. In DNA, the CDR3 is TGTGCCAGCAGCGCAGGGTTTAGGGAGACCCAGTACTTC. Together with reference TRBV2 and TRBJ2-5, the CDR3 gives the full variable domain: EPEVTQTPSHQVTQMGQEVILRCVPISNHLYFYWYRQILGQKVEFLVSFYNNEISEKSEIFDDQFSVERPDGSNFTLKIRSTKLEDSAMYFCASSAGFRETQYFGPGTRLLVL.